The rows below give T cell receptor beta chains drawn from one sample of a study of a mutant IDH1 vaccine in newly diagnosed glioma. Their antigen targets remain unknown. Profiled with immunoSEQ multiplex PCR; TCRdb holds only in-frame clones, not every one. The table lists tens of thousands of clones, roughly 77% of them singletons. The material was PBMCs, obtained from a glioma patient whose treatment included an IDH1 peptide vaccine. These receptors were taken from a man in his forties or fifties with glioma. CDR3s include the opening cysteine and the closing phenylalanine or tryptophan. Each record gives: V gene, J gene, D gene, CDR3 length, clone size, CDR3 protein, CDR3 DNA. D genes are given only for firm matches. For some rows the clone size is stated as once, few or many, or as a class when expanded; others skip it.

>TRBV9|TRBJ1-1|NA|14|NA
CASSVQGRGTEAFF
TGTGCCAGCAGCGTTCAGGGGAGGGGCACTGAAGCTTTCTTT
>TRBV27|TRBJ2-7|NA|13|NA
CASSPPEGPEQYF
TGTGCCAGCAGTCCCCCGGAAGGGCCCGAGCAGTACTTC
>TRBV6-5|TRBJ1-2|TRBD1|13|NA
CASSVNRGNGYTF
TGTGCCAGCAGTGTAAACAGGGGCAATGGCTACACCTTC
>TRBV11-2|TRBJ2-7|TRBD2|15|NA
CASSLEALAGGEQYF
TGTGCCAGCAGCTTAGAGGCTTTAGCGGGGGGCGAGCAGTACTTC
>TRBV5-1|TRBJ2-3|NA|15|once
CASSLAPTSTDTQYF
TGCGCCAGCAGCTTGGCGCCCACGAGCACAGATACGCAGTATTTT
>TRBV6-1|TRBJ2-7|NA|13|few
CASRSHTAYEQYF
TGTGCCAGCAGATCCCACACAGCTTACGAGCAGTACTTC
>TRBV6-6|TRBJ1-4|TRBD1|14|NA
CASSRTGEGEKLFF
TGTGCCAGCAGCCGCACAGGGGAGGGAGAAAAACTGTTTTTT
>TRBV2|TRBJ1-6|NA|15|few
CASRASGTLASPLHF
TGTGCCAGCAGAGCCTCCGGGACTCTCGCTTCACCCCTCCACTTT
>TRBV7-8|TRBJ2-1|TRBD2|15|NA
CASSLLAGAYNEQFF
TGTGCCAGCAGCCTATTAGCGGGAGCCTACAATGAGCAGTTCTTC
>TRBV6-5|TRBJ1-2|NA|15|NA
CASSYEGNINYGYTF
TGTGCCAGCAGTTACGAGGGCAATATTAACTATGGCTACACCTTC
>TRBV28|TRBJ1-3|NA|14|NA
CASREEGSGNTIYF
TGTGCCAGCCGTGAAGAAGGCTCTGGAAACACCATATATTTT
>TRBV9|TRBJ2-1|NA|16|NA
CASSTDPRGASNEQFF
TGTGCCAGCAGCACAGACCCTCGGGGGGCGAGTAATGAGCAGTTCTTC
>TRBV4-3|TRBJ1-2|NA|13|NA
CASSQSLGAGYTF
TGCGCCAGCAGCCAGAGTCTCGGAGCTGGCTACACCTTC
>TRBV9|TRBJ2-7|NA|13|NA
CASSRDGTYEQYF
TGTGCCAGTTCACGAGATGGTACCTACGAGCAGTACTTC
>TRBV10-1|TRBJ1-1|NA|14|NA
CASSPGTANTEAFF
TGCGCCAGCAGTCCCGGGACGGCGAACACTGAAGCTTTCTTT
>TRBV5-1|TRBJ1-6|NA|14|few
CASSLRPGDSPLHF
TGCGCCAGCAGCTTGAGGCCAGGAGATTCACCCCTCCACTTT
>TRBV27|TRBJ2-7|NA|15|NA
CASRLRPSQEYEQYF
TGTGCCAGCAGACTCCGACCGAGTCAGGAATACGAGCAGTACTTC
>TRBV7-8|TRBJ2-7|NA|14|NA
CASSPRTGSYEQYF
TGTGCCAGCAGCCCCCGGACTGGCTCCTACGAGCAGTACTTC
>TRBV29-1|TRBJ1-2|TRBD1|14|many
CSVNIGQGGYGYTF
TGCAGCGTTAACATAGGACAGGGAGGCTATGGCTACACCTTC
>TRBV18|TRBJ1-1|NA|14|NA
CASSTGMMTTEAFF
TGTGCCAGCTCCACAGGGATGATGACCACTGAAGCTTTCTTT
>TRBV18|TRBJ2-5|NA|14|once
CASSPPEGRETQYF
TGTGCCAGCTCACCACCCGAGGGGAGGGAGACCCAGTACTTC
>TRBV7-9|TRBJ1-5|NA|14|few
CASSRGERNQPQHF
TGTGCCAGCAGCAGGGGTGAGAGGAATCAGCCCCAGCATTTT
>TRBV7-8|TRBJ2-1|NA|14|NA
CASSIRDPGREQFF
TGTGCCAGCAGCATCCGGGACCCGGGTAGAGAGCAGTTCTTC
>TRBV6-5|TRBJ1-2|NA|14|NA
CATLGAKGDYGYTF
TGTGCCACCCTAGGCGCCAAAGGGGACTATGGCTACACCTTC
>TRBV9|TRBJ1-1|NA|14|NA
CASSAEGSYDEAFF
TGTGCCAGCAGCGCAGAAGGCAGCTACGATGAAGCTTTCTTT
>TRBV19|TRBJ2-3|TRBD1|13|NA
CASSSGQLDTQYF
TGTGCCAGTAGTTCGGGACAGTTAGATACGCAGTATTTT
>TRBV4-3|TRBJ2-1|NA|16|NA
CASSQDPLRAYNEQFF
TGCGCCAGCAGCCAAGACCCCCTAAGGGCTTACAATGAGCAGTTCTTC
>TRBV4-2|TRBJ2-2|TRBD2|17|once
CASSQYPGLADTGELFF
TGTGCCAGCAGCCAATATCCGGGACTAGCGGACACCGGGGAGCTGTTTTTT
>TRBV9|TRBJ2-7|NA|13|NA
CASSVSLPYEQYF
TGTGCCAGCAGCGTAAGCCTGCCCTACGAGCAGTACTTC
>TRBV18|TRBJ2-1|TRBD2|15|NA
CASSPPGRAYNEQFF
TGTGCCAGCTCACCCCCCGGGAGGGCATACAATGAGCAGTTCTTC
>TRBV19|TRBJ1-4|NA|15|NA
CASRKPGRPDEKLFF
TGTGCCAGTAGAAAACCGGGACGCCCAGATGAAAAACTGTTTTTT
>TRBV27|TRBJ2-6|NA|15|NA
CASSFGWKGANVLTF
TGTGCCAGCAGTTTTGGGTGGAAGGGGGCCAACGTCCTGACTTTC
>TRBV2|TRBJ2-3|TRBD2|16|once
CASNGASGASTDTQYF
TGTGCCAGCAATGGGGCTAGCGGGGCCAGCACAGATACGCAGTATTTT
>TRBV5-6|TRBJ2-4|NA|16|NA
CASSLTGGRDKNIQYF
TGTGCCAGCAGCTTGACGGGGGGCCGTGACAAAAACATTCAGTACTTC
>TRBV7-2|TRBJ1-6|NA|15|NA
CASSFLGMGNSPLHF
TGTGCCAGCAGCTTTCTGGGGATGGGTAATTCACCCCTCCACTTT
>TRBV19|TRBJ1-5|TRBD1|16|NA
CASGTGQRYSNQPQHF
TGTGCCAGTGGGACAGGGCAAAGATATAGCAATCAGCCCCAGCATTTT
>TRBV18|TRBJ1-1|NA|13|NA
CASSARHDEEAFF
TGTGCCAGCTCAGCTCGACACGACGAAGAAGCTTTCTTT